The clone carrying this TCR beta chain was picked up many times. Its antigen is not known. These data originate in a study of T-cell memory formation after mild COVID-19. Constant-segment primers and 5'RACE yielded cDNA libraries for TCR alpha and TCR beta, each carrying sample barcodes and UMIs. Via MiXCR, TCRdb re-called the 5' RACE reads, giving one row per CDR3 protein. Of 280,000 or so distinct CDR3 sequences in the sample, 7% to 10% were seen once. Germline-derived CDR1 and CDR2 are LNHNV and YYDKDF (reference sequence). Trimming left V 2 bases short and J 7 bases short, with 8 bases between. This CDR3 has 13 residues. Study-wide points: Certain responding clones were present in pre-infection memory, suggesting participation of cross-reactive memory. Among contracting clones, CD4+ were mainly CM/EM and CD8+ enriched in EMRA.

J is TRBJ2-2 and V is TRBV15; D is undetermined. The TCR comes from a man between 18 and 35 years old who had mild COVID-19 (a few samples of this study predate the infection). Cell type and time point are not known. The sample was PBMCs or a T cell subset sorted from them (not recorded which). The CDR3, as DNA: TGTGCCACCAGCAGATCTCCTAGCGGGGAGCTGTTTTTT. Translating it yields CATSRSPSGELFF.